The 14 T cell receptor beta chains below all came from one sample that was sequenced in a study of graft-versus-host responses after intestinal transplantation. Antigens of these TCRs are unknown. Repertoires were generated with immunoSEQ multiplex PCR, while TCRdb's copy carries only in-frame clones and drops some. The sample has around 130,000 clones, around nine tenths seen once. Sequenced material: unstimulated CD4+ T cells sorted from spleen or lymph node cells, taken before intestinal transplant. The receptors originated from a human donor who received an intestinal transplant.

J is TRBJ1-2 and V is TRBV4-1, with 7 positions matching TRBD1. With 0 bases clipped from V and 4 bases from J, the junction kept 11 bases outside the gene matches. The CDR3 covers 17 residues. Germline V CDR1 and CDR2: MGHRA, YSYEKL. CDR3 nucleotide sequence: TGCGCCAGCAGCCAAGATTGGCAGGGGGGCCGACTCTATGGCTACACCTTC. Translating gives CASSQDWQGGRLYGYTF.

J is TRBJ2-7 and V is TRBV5-8; TRBD1 matches at 9 bases. Trimming cost V 0 bases and J 6 bases; bases outside gene matches: 7. Germline V lookup: CDR1 SGHTS, CDR2 YDEGEE. This CDR3 has 15 amino acids. The CDR3 nucleotides are TGTGCCAGCAGCTTGGCCTCTGGACAGGGGCCCGAGCAGTACTTC. Translation gives CASSLASGQGPEQYF.

Notes on this clone: The same CDR3 arises from other DNA sequences in this sample as well. The V gene is TRBV6-5, the J gene TRBJ1-2; no clear D. The CDR3 contains 14 residues. V was cut by 6 bases and J by 0 bases, with 11 bases left in between. Germline V gene sequence: CDR1 MNHEY, CDR2 SVGAGI. CDR3 loop: CASSYKGANYGYTF. The CDR3 coding sequence is TGTGCCAGCAGCTACAAGGGAGCTAACTATGGCTACACCTTC.

This clone was detected once. The V gene is TRBV5-4, the J gene TRBJ2-7, with TRBD1 matching over 9 bases. CDR3 length equals 16 residues. Trimming took 4 bases from V and 3 from J; bases not matched to a gene: 11. The V gene's germline CDR1 is SGHNT and CDR2 YYREEE (reference sequence). In DNA, the CDR3 is TGTGCCAGCAGCCCGGAGGTAGGACAGGGGAACTACGAGCAGTACTTC. It specifies CASSPEVGQGNYEQYF.

The V and J genes are TRBV5-1 and TRBJ1-4; D remains unclear. This CDR3 region has 16 residues. Deletions cut 5 bases from V and 3 bases from J, with 17 bases between. Germline lookup yields CDR1 SGHRS and CDR2 YFSETQ. Written as DNA, the CDR3 is TGCGCCAGCAGACCTAGGACGGGAGCCGCTAATGAAAAACTGTTTTTT. The encoded protein is CASRPRTGAANEKLFF.

V usage is TRBV10-3 and J usage is TRBJ1-2; the D is unclear. The germline V gene encodes CDR1 ENHRY and CDR2 SYGVKD. The CDR3 loop spans 16 amino acids. With 4 bases removed from V and 7 bases from J, the gap between germline ends came to 22 bases. The DNA of the CDR3 is TGTGCCATCAGTGGGGGAGTCCTAGGTGCCGTTGGTGGCTACACCTTC. This encodes CAISGGVLGAVGGYTF.

The chain couples TRBV30 to TRBJ1-2; 9 bases agree with TRBD1. Germline V gene sequence: CDR1 GTSNPN, CDR2 SVGIG (reference sequence). The trim removed 8 bases at V and 5 bases at J, leaving 9 bases unmatched. This CDR3 has 13 residues. CDR3 DNA: TGTGCCCGTGGTGGTGGGACAGGGTATGGCTACACCTTC. Its protein is CARGGGTGYGYTF.

On this clone itself: Other DNA sequences within the sample encode an identical CDR3. The rearrangement links TRBV18 to TRBJ2-5; D may be TRBD1 (5 bases). Germline V gene data show CDR1 as KGHSH and CDR2 as LQKENI. This CDR3 contains 13 residues. The V end lost 6 bases, the J end lost 2 bases, and 10 bases lay between the germline ends. The CDR3 here is CASSRGQQETQYF. In DNA, the CDR3 is TGTGCCAGCTCCCGAGGACAACAAGAGACCCAGTACTTC. Variable domain in full (rest from reference TRBV18 and TRBJ2-5): NAGVMQNPRHLVRRRGQEARLRCSPMKGHSHVYWYRQLPEEGLKFMVYLQKENIIDESGMPKERFSAEFPKEGPSILRIQQVVRGDSAAYFCASSRGQQETQYFGPGTRLLVL.

The chain recombines TRBV18 with TRBJ1-1, with TRBD1 identical over 9 bases. The germline V gene encodes CDR1 KGHSH and CDR2 LQKENI. The CDR3 extends over 16 amino acids. Germline trimming cut 4 bases from V and 6 bases from J; bases unmatched to any gene: 12. The DNA for the CDR3 is TGTGCCAGCTCACACTCACCGGGACAGGGTTGGTCTGAAGCTTTCTTT. Its translation is CASSHSPGQGWSEAFF.

The rearrangement uses TRBV5-8 and TRBJ1-2; no reliable D call. V was clipped by 2 bases and J by 0 bases, with 14 bases between them. The germline gives CDR1 SGHTS, CDR2 YDEGEE. This CDR3 contains 16 residues. CDR3 amino acids: CASSLGRTRTNYGYTF. The CDR3, as DNA: TGTGCCAGCAGCTTAGGACGCACACGGACTAACTATGGCTACACCTTC.

The rearrangement joins TRBV5-6 to TRBJ2-5; 10 bases fit TRBD1. After removal of 1 base from V and 5 bases from J, the junction contained 5 bases not matched to a gene. The germline V gene encodes CDR1 SGHDT and CDR2 YYEEEE. The CDR3 spans 15 residues. The CDR3 region is CASSLLTGGAETQYF. The DNA of the CDR3 is TGTGCCAGCAGCTTGTTGACAGGGGGCGCGGAGACCCAGTACTTC.

The chain combines TRBV27 with TRBJ1-2; D gene unclear. V dropped 3 bases and J dropped 1 base, with 6 bases sitting between them. Looked up from germline, CDR1 is MNHEY and CDR2 is SMNVEV (reference sequence). The CDR3 has 13 residues. As DNA, the CDR3 is TGTGCCAGCAGTTTGAGGGTTAACTATGGCTACACCTTC. Its translation is CASSLRVNYGYTF.

This sequence joins TRBV5-5 and TRBJ2-5; D ambiguous. The germline V and J ends were trimmed by 2 bases and 5 bases, with 16 bases remaining between them. CDR3 size: 15 residues. Germline CDR1 reads SGHKS; CDR2 reads YYEKEE (reference sequence). CDR3 coding DNA: TGTGCCAGCAGCTTAGGTGACACCCCGGATGAGACCCAGTACTTC. The encoded protein is CASSLGDTPDETQYF.

The chain links TRBV19 to TRBJ2-7; 9 nucleotides agree with TRBD1. This CDR3 region has 15 residues. V dropped 5 bases and J dropped 1; count of bases not matched to a gene: 6. Germline V gene data show CDR1 as LNHDA and CDR2 as SQIVND (reference sequence). The CDR3 DNA follows: TGTGCCAGTAGTCCTAGGACAGGGGATTCCTACGAGCAGTACTTC. The encoded protein is CASSPRTGDSYEQYF.